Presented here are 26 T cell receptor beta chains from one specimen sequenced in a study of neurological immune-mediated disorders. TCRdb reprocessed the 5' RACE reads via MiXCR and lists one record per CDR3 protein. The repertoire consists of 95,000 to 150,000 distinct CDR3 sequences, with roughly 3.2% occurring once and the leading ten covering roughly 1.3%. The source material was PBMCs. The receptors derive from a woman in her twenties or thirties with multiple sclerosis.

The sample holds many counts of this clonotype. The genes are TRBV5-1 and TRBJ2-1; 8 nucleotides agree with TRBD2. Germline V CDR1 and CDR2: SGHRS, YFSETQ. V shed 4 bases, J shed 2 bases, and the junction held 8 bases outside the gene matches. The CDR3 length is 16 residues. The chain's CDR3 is CASSLVAGGPYNEQFF. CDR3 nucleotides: TGCGCCAGCAGCCTTGTCGCGGGGGGCCCCTACAATGAGCAGTTCTTC.

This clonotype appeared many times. The CDR3 here is CASSGGDRVQTQYF. The CDR3 DNA follows: TGTGCCAGCAGCGGCGGCGACAGGGTTCAGACCCAGTACTTC. The V call is TRBV7-8, the J call TRBJ2-5; TRBD1 matches at 7 bases. The junction had 9 bases not matched to a gene; V was cut back by 5 bases and J by 6 bases. Germline-derived CDR1 and CDR2 are SGHVS and FQNEAQ. CDR3 size: 14 residues.

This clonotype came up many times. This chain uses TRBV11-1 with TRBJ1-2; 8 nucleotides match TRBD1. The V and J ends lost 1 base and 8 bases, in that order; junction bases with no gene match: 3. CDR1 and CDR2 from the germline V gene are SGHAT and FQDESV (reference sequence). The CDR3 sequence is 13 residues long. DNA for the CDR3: TGTGCCAGCAGCTTAGGGACAGGGATCGGCTACACCTTC. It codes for CASSLGTGIGYTF.

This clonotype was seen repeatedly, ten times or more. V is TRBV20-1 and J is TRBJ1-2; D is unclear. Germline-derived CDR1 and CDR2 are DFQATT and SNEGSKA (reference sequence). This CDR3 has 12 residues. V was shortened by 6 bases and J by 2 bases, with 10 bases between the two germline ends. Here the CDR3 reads CSAVEKNYGYTF. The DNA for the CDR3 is TGCAGTGCCGTCGAGAAGAACTATGGCTACACCTTC.

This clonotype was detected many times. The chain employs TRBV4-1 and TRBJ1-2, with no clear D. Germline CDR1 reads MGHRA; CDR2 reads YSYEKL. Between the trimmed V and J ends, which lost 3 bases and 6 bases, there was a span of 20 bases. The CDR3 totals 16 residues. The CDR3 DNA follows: TGCGCCAGCAGCCACCTACTGCGACAATCTCTTGATGGCTACACCTTC. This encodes CASSHLLRQSLDGYTF.

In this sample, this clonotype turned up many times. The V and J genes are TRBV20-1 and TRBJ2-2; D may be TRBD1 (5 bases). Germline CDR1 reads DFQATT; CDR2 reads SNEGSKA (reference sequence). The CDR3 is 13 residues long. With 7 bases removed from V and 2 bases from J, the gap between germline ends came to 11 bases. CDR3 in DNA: TGCAGTGTTATGGGGCTTAACACCGGGGAGCTGTTTTTT. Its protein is CSVMGLNTGELFF.

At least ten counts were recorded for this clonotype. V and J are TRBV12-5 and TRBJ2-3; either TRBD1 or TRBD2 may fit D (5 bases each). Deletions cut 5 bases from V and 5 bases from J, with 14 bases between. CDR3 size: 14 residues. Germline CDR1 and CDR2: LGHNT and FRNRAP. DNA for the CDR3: TGTGCTAGTGGTAGGGGACGCCACCAAGATACGCAGTATTTT. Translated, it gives CASGRGRHQDTQYF.

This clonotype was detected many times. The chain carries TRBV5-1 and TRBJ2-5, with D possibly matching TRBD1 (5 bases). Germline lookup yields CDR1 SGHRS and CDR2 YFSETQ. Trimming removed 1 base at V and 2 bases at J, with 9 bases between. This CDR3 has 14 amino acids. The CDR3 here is CASSLTGEQETQYF. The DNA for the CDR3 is TGCGCCAGCAGCTTGACAGGTGAACAAGAGACCCAGTACTTC.

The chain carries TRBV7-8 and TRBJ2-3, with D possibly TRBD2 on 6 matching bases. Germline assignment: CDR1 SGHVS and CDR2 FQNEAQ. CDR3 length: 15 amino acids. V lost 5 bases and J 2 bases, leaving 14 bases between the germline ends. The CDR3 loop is CASSIRTTLTDTQYF. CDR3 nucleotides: TGTGCCAGCAGCATTCGGACTACCCTCACAGATACGCAGTATTTT.

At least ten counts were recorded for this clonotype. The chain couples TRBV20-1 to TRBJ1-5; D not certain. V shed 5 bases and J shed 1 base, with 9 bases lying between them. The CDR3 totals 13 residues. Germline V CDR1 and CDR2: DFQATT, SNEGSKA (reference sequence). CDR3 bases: TGCAGTGCTCGGCGTGGGAGCAATCAGCCCCAGCATTTT. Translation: CSARRGSNQPQHF.

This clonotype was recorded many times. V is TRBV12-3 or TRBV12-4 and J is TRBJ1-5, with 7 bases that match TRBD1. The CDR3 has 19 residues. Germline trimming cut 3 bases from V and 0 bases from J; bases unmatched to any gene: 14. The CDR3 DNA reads TGTGCCAGCAGTTTGAGCGCGACAGGGATATCCCCTAGCAATCAGCCCCAGCATTTT. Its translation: CASSLSATGISPSNQPQHF.

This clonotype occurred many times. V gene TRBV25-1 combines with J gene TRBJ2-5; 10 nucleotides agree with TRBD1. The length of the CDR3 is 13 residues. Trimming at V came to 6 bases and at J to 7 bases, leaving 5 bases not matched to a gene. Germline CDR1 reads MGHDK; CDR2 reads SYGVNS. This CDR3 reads CASRGTGEMTQYF. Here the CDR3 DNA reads TGTGCCAGCAGAGGGACAGGGGAAATGACCCAGTACTTC.

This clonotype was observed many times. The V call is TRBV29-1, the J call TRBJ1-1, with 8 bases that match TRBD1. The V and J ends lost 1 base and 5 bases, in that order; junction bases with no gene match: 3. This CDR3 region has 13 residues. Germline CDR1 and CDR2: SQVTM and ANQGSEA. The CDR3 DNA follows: TGCAGCGTTGAAGTCACAGGGGGGACTGAAGCTTTCTTT. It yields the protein CSVEVTGGTEAFF. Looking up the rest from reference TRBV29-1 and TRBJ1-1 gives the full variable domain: SAVISQKPSRDICQRGTSLTIQCQVDSQVTMMFWYRQQPGQSLTLIATANQGSEATYESGFVIDKFPISRPNLTFSTLTVSNMSPEDSSIYLCSVEVTGGTEAFFGQGTRLTVV.

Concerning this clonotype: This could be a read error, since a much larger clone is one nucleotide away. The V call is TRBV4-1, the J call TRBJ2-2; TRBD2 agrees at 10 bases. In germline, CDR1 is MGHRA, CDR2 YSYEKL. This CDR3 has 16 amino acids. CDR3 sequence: CASSPIAGGDTGALFF. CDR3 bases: TGCGCCAGCAGCCCCATAGCGGGGGGTGACACCGGGGCGCTGTTTTTT.

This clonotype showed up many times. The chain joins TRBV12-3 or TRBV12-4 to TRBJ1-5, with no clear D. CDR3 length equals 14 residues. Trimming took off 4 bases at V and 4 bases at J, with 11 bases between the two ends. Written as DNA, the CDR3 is TGTGCCAGCAGTTATCTGGGATCGAATCAGCCCCAGCATTTT. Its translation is CASSYLGSNQPQHF.

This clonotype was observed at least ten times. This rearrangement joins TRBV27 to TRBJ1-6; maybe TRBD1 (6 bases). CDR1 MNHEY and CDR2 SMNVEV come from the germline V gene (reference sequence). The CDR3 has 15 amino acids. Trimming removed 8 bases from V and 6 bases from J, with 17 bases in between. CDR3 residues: CASGGQPAFNSPLHF. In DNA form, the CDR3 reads TGTGCCAGCGGGGGACAACCCGCCTTTAATTCACCCCTCCACTTT.

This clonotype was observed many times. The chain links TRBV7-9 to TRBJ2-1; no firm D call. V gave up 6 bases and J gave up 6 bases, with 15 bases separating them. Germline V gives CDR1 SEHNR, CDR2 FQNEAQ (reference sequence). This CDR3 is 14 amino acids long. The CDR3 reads CASRSGPGSNEQFF. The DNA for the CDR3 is TGTGCCAGCAGATCCGGCCCTGGTAGCAATGAGCAGTTCTTC.

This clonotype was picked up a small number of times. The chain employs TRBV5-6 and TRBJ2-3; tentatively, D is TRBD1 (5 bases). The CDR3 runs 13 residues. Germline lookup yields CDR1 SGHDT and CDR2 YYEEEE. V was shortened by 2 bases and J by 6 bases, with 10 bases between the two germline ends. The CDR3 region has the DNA TGTGCCAGCAGCTTTGGGGCAGCGGATACGCAGTATTTT. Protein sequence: CASSFGAADTQYF. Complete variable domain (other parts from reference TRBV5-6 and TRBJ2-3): DAGVTQSPTHLIKTRGQQVTLRCSPKSGHDTVSWYQQALGQGPQFIFQYYEEEERQRGNFPDRFSGHQFPNYSSELNVNALLLGDSALYLCASSFGAADTQYFGPGTRLTVL.

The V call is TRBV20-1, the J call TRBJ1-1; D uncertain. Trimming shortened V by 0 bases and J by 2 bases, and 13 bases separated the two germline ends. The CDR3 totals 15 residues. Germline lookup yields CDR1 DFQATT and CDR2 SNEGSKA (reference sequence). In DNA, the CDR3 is TGCAGTGCTAGAGATTACGCAGGTCCAAACACTGAAGCTTTCTTT. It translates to CSARDYAGPNTEAFF.

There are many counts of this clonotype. The CDR3 loop is CASSREGAGGPTQYF. The CDR3 bases are TGCGCCAGCAGCCGAGAGGGAGCGGGGGGGCCTACGCAGTATTTT. The genes are TRBV5-1 and TRBJ2-3; 10 bases match TRBD2. Germline V gene sequence: CDR1 SGHRS, CDR2 YFSETQ. CDR3 length: 15 residues. V was pared by 4 bases and J by 8 bases, with 10 bases of the junction left unmatched.

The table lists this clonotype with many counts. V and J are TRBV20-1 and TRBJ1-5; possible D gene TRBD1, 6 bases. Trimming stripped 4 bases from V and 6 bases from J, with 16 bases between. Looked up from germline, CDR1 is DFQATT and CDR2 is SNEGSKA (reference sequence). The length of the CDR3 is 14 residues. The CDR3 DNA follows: TGCAGTGCTATCCCGGGGGGGGCTATTCAGCCCCAGCATTTT. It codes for CSAIPGGAIQPQHF.

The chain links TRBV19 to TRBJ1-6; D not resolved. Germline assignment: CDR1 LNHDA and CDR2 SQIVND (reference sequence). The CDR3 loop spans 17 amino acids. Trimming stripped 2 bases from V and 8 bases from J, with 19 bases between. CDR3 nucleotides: TGTGCCAGTAGTATATCCCTTGGGCCCCCCACGGATTCACCCCTCCACTTT. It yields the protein CASSISLGPPTDSPLHF.

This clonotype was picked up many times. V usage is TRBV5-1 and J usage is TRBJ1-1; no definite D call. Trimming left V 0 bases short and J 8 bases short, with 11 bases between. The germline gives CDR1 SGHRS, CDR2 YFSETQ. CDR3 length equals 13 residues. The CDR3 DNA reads TGCGCCAGCAGCTTGGACGGCAGTCCGGAAGCTTTCTTT. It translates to CASSLDGSPEAFF.

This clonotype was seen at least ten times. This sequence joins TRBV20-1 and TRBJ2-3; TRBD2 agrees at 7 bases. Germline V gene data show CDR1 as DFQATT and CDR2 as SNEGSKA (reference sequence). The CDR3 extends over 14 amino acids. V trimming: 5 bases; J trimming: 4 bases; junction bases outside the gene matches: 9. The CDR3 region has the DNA TGCAGTGCTGGGGGGAGGGGTCTCGCAGATACGCAGTATTTT. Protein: CSAGGRGLADTQYF.

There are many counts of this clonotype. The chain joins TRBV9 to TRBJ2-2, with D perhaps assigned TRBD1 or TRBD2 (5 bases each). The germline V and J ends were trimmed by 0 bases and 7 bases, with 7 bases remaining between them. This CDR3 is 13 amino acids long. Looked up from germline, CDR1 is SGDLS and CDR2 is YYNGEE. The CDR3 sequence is CASSVARGGELFF. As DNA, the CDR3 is TGTGCCAGCAGCGTAGCGAGGGGCGGGGAGCTGTTTTTT. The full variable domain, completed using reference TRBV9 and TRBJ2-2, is DSGVTQTPKHLITATGQRVTLRCSPRSGDLSVYWYQQSLDQGLQFLIQYYNGEERAKGNILERFSAQQFPDLHSELNLSSLELGDSALYFCASSVARGGELFFGEGSRLTVL.

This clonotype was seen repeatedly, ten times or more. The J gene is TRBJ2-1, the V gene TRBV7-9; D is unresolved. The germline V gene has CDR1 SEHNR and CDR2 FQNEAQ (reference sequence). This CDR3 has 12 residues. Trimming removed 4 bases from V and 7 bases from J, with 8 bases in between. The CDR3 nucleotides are TGTGCCAGCAGCTCGAGCCTTAATGAGCAGTTCTTC. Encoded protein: CASSSSLNEQFF.